Following are 23 T cell receptor beta chains from one sample sequenced in a study of cytomegalovirus exposure and HLA in healthy donors. PCR was performed using 60 Vbeta and 13 Jbeta primers. The assay was immunoSEQ multiplex PCR, and TCRdb's table has in-frame clones only and misses some. The data contain 200,000 to 250,000 clones, about four fifths of them singletons. Material for sequencing was PBMCs. These receptor sequences come from a man aged 25-45 years in good health and CMV-seronegative.

The J gene is TRBJ2-3, the V gene TRBV13; D is possibly TRBD2 (5 bases). The germline gives CDR1 PRHDT, CDR2 FYEKMQ (reference sequence). The ends were cut back, 5 bases at V and 0 bases at J, with 15 bases in the middle. The CDR3 is made up of 16 amino acids. The CDR3 reads CASSILGGLSTDTQYF. In nucleotides, the CDR3 is TGTGCCAGCAGCATCCTAGGAGGATTAAGCACAGATACGCAGTATTTT.

CDR3 sequence: CASRRQGGDTQYF. The CDR3 DNA reads as TGTGCCAGCAGAAGACAGGGGGGAGATACGCAGTATTTT. The genes are TRBV11-2 and TRBJ2-3; 9 bases are shared with TRBD1. V lost 6 bases and J lost 5; bases outside the gene matches: 3. CDR3 size: 13 residues. CDR1 SGHAT and CDR2 FQNNGV come from the germline V gene.

V is TRBV19 and J is TRBJ1-1, with D perhaps TRBD1 (5 bases). This CDR3 is 13 amino acids long. Germline V CDR1 and CDR2: LNHDA, SQIVND (reference sequence). Trimming shortened V by 10 bases and J by 0 bases, and 12 bases separated the two germline ends. The CDR3: CATRTDMNTEAFF. CDR3 DNA sequence: TGTGCCACCCGGACGGACATGAACACTGAAGCTTTCTTT. The whole variable domain, filled in from reference TRBV19 and TRBJ1-1, reads DGGITQSPKYLFRKEGQNVTLSCEQNLNHDAMYWYRQDPGQGLRLIYYSQIVNDFQKGDIAEGYSVSREKKESFPLTVTSAQKNPTAFYLCATRTDMNTEAFFGQGTRLTVV.

In DNA, the CDR3 is TGTGCCAGCAGCTTGATTAGCGGGGGGGCTAATGAGCAGTTCTTC. Amino acid sequence: CASSLISGGANEQFF. The V and J genes are TRBV5-6 and TRBJ2-1; 11 positions match TRBD2. In germline, CDR1 is SGHDT, CDR2 YYEEEE. The V and J ends lost 1 base and 7 bases, in that order; junction bases with no gene match: 4. The CDR3 covers 15 residues.

The chain has TRBV7-8 and TRBJ1-3; D is possibly TRBD1 (5 bases). Trimming took off 2 bases at V and 5 bases at J, with 16 bases between the two ends. The CDR3 runs to 16 residues. Germline V gives CDR1 SGHVS, CDR2 FQNEAQ. Written as DNA, the CDR3 is TGTGCCAGCAGCTTATTGGGGCGGCAGGGTAGAAACACCATATATTTT. Its protein product is CASSLLGRQGRNTIYF.

The V gene is TRBV6-1, the J gene TRBJ1-2; TRBD1 might be the D (6 bases). The CDR3 length is 14 residues. Germline V CDR1 and CDR2: MNHNS, SASEGT. Between the trimmed V and J ends, which lost 2 bases and 7 bases, there was a span of 14 bases. CDR3 sequence: CASSETLQGSGYTF. The DNA of the CDR3 is TGTGCCAGCAGTGAAACCTTACAGGGCAGTGGCTACACCTTC.

This chain joins TRBV2 and TRBJ1-2; D unresolved. CDR3 length: 14 amino acids. The germline V gene has CDR1 SNHLY and CDR2 FYNNEI. The V gene lost 5 bases and the J gene lost 1 base, with 11 bases spanning the gap. The DNA of the CDR3 is TGTGCCAGCAGTCCGGGTCGATATAACTATGGCTACACCTTC. This encodes CASSPGRYNYGYTF.

This chain uses TRBV7-2 with TRBJ1-2; D is uncertain. Looked up from germline, CDR1 is SGHTA and CDR2 is FQGNSA. The CDR3 loop spans 13 amino acids. Between the trimmed V and J ends, which lost 5 bases and 3 bases, there was a span of 10 bases. In nucleotides, the CDR3 is TGTGCCAGCAGCCAAGGAGCGTACTATGGCTACACCTTC. Protein product: CASSQGAYYGYTF.

This rearrangement joins TRBV10-3 to TRBJ1-1; TRBD1 aligns across 7 bases. The CDR3 sequence is 14 residues long. J gave up 0 bases and V 6 bases, and 4 bases lay outside the gene matches. Germline lookup yields CDR1 ENHRY and CDR2 SYGVKD. Here the CDR3 reads CAIRPGQMNTEAFF. CDR3 bases: TGTGCCATCAGACCGGGACAGATGAACACTGAAGCTTTCTTT.

J is TRBJ1-1 and V is TRBV7-9, with D possibly TRBD1 on 5 matching bases. This CDR3 is 11 amino acids long. The germline gives CDR1 SEHNR, CDR2 FQNEAQ (reference sequence). Trimming pared 3 bases from V and 8 bases from J, leaving 7 bases between. In DNA, the CDR3 is TGTGCCAGCAGCTTCGGGGGAGAAGCTTTCTTT. Translated: CASSFGGEAFF.

The chain recombines TRBV7-2 with TRBJ2-2; 10 bases align to TRBD1. CDR1 is SGHTA and CDR2 is FQGNSA in the germline V gene. This CDR3 has 18 amino acids. V shed 4 bases, J shed 8 bases, and the junction held 16 bases outside the gene matches. The CDR3 is CASSSTDRDRGLQGELFF. The CDR3 bases are TGTGCCAGCAGCTCAACCGACCGGGACAGGGGCTTGCAGGGGGAGCTGTTTTTT.

The chain couples TRBV4-3 to TRBJ2-3; the D gene is possibly TRBD1 (6 bases). CDR1 is LGHNA and CDR2 is YSLEER in the germline V gene. Deletions cut 4 bases from V and 4 bases from J, with 12 bases between. The CDR3 contains 14 residues. DNA of the CDR3: TGCGCCAGCAGCCCGCAGGGGTCCGCAGATACGCAGTATTTT. Its protein is CASSPQGSADTQYF.

The V gene is TRBV4-3, the J gene TRBJ1-6; TRBD1 matches 9 bases. This CDR3 spans 15 amino acids. Germline CDR1 and CDR2: LGHNA and YSLEER. The junction had 2 bases not matched to a gene; V was cut back by 1 base and J by 7 bases. Written as DNA, the CDR3 is TGCGCCAGCAGCCAAGTACAGGGGGCAAATTCACCCCTCCACTTT. Its translation is CASSQVQGANSPLHF.

CDR3 DNA sequence: TGTGCCAGCAGTTTGGGGACAGGGTTCGTGACCCAGTACTTC. Translated, it gives CASSLGTGFVTQYF. This rearrangement joins TRBV27 to TRBJ2-5; 9 positions agree with TRBD1. CDR1 MNHEY and CDR2 SMNVEV come from the germline V gene (reference sequence). CDR3 length: 14 amino acids. V was pared by 3 bases and J by 7 bases, with 6 bases of the junction left unmatched.

This chain connects TRBV5-1 to TRBJ2-5; the match to TRBD2 covers 8 bases. Trimming removed 6 bases from V and 4 bases from J; junction bases left unmatched: 11. The CDR3 has 15 amino acids. Germline V gives CDR1 SGHRS, CDR2 YFSETQ. As DNA, the CDR3 is TGCGCCAGCACCCCCGGACGGGGGGGAAGAGAGACCCAGTACTTC. The encoded protein is CASTPGRGGRETQYF.

Points on this clone: Other DNA sequences in this specimen translate into the identical CDR3. The chain carries TRBV7-6 and TRBJ2-7; 7 nucleotides align to TRBD1. Trimming removed 5 bases from V and 4 bases from J; junction bases left unmatched: 2. The germline V gene encodes CDR1 SGHVS and CDR2 FNYEAQ. This CDR3 contains 12 residues. The CDR3 bases are TGTGCCAGCAGCGCACAGGGGTACGAGCAGTACTTC. It is translated as CASSAQGYEQYF.

This clone was detected only once. This chain joins TRBV10-3 and TRBJ2-2; 7 nucleotides line up with TRBD2. The germline CDR1 and CDR2 sequences are ENHRY and SYGVKD. The CDR3 spans 13 residues. After removal of 10 bases from V and 4 bases from J, the junction contained 6 bases not matched to a gene. The DNA for the CDR3 is TGTGCCACCGGCGGGGGTGTCACCGGGGAGCTGTTTTTT. Translated, it gives CATGGGVTGELFF.

Turning to this clone: One junction end does not reproduce the germline sequence, and a read error may be involved. The chain uses TRBV7-9 and TRBJ2-3, with 9 bases lining up with TRBD2. The CDR3 consists of 17 residues. Germline V lookup: CDR1 SEHNR, CDR2 FQNEAQ (reference sequence). The CDR3 loop reads CSSSYLVAGDRTDTQYF. The CDR3 DNA sequence: TGTTCCAGCAGCTACCTTGTAGCGGGGGACCGCACAGATACGCAGTATTTT.

The V call is TRBV19, the J call TRBJ1-2; TRBD1 might be the D (6 bases). V gave up 9 bases and J gave up 7 bases, with 18 bases separating them. Looked up from germline, CDR1 is LNHDA and CDR2 is SQIVND (reference sequence). The CDR3 covers 13 residues. Written as DNA, the CDR3 is TGTGCCAGCCGACAGGTCGGGGCTCGTGGCTACACCTTC. This codes for CASRQVGARGYTF.

This chain connects TRBV14 to TRBJ1-2, with D hard to call. CDR1 is SGHDN and CDR2 is FVKESK in the germline V gene. Trimming left V 0 bases short and J 1 base short, with 9 bases between. The CDR3 runs to 15 residues. The CDR3 loop reads CASSQDLAGNYGYTF. In DNA, the CDR3 is TGTGCCAGCAGCCAAGATCTGGCGGGTAACTATGGCTACACCTTC.

This sequence joins TRBV9 and TRBJ1-1; D not certain. Deletions cut 0 bases from V and 8 bases from J, with 11 bases between. CDR3 length: 13 amino acids. Looked up from germline, CDR1 is SGDLS and CDR2 is YYNGEE. The DNA for the CDR3 is TGTGCCAGCAGCGTAGGAGGAGGGAAGGAAGCTTTCTTT. This translates into CASSVGGGKEAFF. The full variable domain, with the rest looked up from reference TRBV9 and TRBJ1-1, is DSGVTQTPKHLITATGQRVTLRCSPRSGDLSVYWYQQSLDQGLQFLIQYYNGEERAKGNILERFSAQQFPDLHSELNLSSLELGDSALYFCASSVGGGKEAFFGQGTRLTVV.

The rearrangement links TRBV28 to TRBJ2-7; TRBD1 matches at 12 bases. This CDR3 spans 14 amino acids. With 10 bases clipped from V and 7 bases from J, the junction kept 11 bases outside the gene matches. CDR1 and CDR2 (germline): MDHEN, SYDVKM. The CDR3 here is CATETGTGGYEQYF. The CDR3 nucleotides read TGTGCCACAGAGACCGGGACAGGGGGCTATGAGCAGTACTTC. Complete variable domain (other parts from reference TRBV28 and TRBJ2-7): DVKVTQSSRYLVKRTGEKVFLECVQDMDHENMFWYRQDPGLGLRLIYFSYDVKMKEKGDIPEGYSVSREKKERFSLILESASTNQTSMYLCATETGTGGYEQYFGPGTRLTVT.

Remarks on this clone: At one end the junction does not follow the germline gene, possibly because of a read error. The CDR3: CSSSPPGRLYGYTF. CDR3 nucleotide sequence: TGTTCCAGCAGCCCTCCCGGGAGGCTCTATGGCTACACCTTC. This chain uses TRBV7-9 with TRBJ1-2; D ambiguous. Germline CDR1 is SEHNR and CDR2 is FQNEAQ (reference sequence). CDR3 length: 14 residues.